The T cell receptor beta chain described here comes from a study of regulatory T cells in long-lasting Graves disease. The CDR3 contains 16 residues. The germline CDR1 and CDR2 sequences are MNHEY and SVGEGT. The time point denotes: newly diagnosed GD, antithyroid drugs for less than 3 months. The TCR library was prepared using RNA isolated from PBMCs. A remark on this clonotype: A single base separates this from a much larger clone, so it may be a read error.

Libraries of TCR beta came from iRepertoire HTBI primers plus Arm-PCR of CDR3 regions. Each CDR3 protein gets one entry after TCRdb re-called the multiplex PCR reads with MiXCR. The data contain about 370,000 distinct CDR3 sequences, about a sixth of them singletons. The origin of this receptor is a female donor with Graves disease. Sequenced material: peripheral blood mononuclear cells (PBMCs), taken at new diagnosis, from a patient treated with antithyroid drugs. V and J are TRBV6-2 or TRBV6-3 and TRBJ1-5; D call uncertain. The DNA for the CDR3 is TGTGCCTGCAGTGAAGAGGAGGCATTGGGCAATCAGCCCCAGCATTTT. Its protein is CACSEEEALGNQPQHF.